Described below is a single TCR beta chain sequence and its context. This sample is drawn from a study of blood T cell repertoires in COVID-19. Turning to the study itself: Sites across the United States, Italy and Spain contributed samples from acute and convalescent COVID-19. The cDNA or gDNA used as material had been derived from T cells, B-cell-depleted T cells, or PBMCs.

Original analysis: Using reference gene primer amplification, nucleated cell counts were estimated. Sequencing was performed with immunoSEQ multiplex PCR; in TCRdb, only in-frame clones are kept and a portion is missing. The DNA was the basis for D and trimming; V, J and clone size are from that table. The sample consists of some 100,000 clones, roughly 80% of them appearing once. Germline V gives CDR1 MRHNA, CDR2 SNTAGT. V gave up 5 bases and J gave up 4 bases; unmatched junction bases: 9. CDR3 size: 15 residues. Sequencing was carried out using peripheral blood. The receptor was isolated from a man aged 55 to 70 with acute or convalescent COVID-19. This chain links TRBV6-4 with TRBJ2-5; TRBD2 matches at 8 bases. CDR3 loop: CASSRSGSVTETQYF. Written as DNA, the CDR3 is TGTGCCAGCAGTCGGAGCGGGAGCGTTACAGAGACCCAGTACTTC.